This entry lists 6 T cell receptor beta chains sequenced from one sample in a study of CD8 T cells in Susac syndrome. RNA amounts of about 0.5 to 1 ug underwent reverse transcription with random hexamers. TCRdb reprocessed the immunoSEQ multiplex PCR reads with MiXCR, giving one entry per CDR3 protein. The data contain about 240,000 distinct CDR3 sequences, around 96% of them singletons. The sample taken for sequencing was CD4+ T cells from PBMCs. Receptors were obtained from a human donor with Susac syndrome.

V gene TRBV25-1 combines with J gene TRBJ2-5; 7 bases are shared with TRBD2. The CDR3 consists of 14 residues. After removal of 8 bases from V and 2 bases from J, the junction contained 8 bases not matched to a gene. Germline V CDR1 and CDR2: MGHDK, SYGVNS. CDR3 residues: CASPQGLPQETQYF. The DNA for the CDR3 is TGTGCCAGCCCCCAGGGACTACCTCAAGAGACCCAGTACTTC.

This rearrangement joins TRBV27 to TRBJ2-5, with 7 bases matching TRBD1. The ends lost 3 bases at V and 1 base at J; junction bases unmatched: 8. This CDR3 region has 16 residues. CDR1 is MNHEY, CDR2 SMNVEV, per germline (reference sequence). CDR3 bases: TGTGCCAGCAGTTTTGGGGACAGATTTTCCCAAGAGACCCAGTACTTC. Translation: CASSFGDRFSQETQYF.

This rearrangement joins TRBV5-6 to TRBJ2-4; 11 positions match TRBD1. Germline V gene data show CDR1 as SGHDT and CDR2 as YYEEEE. V shed 4 bases, J shed 6 bases, and the junction held 6 bases outside the gene matches. The CDR3 runs 15 residues. The CDR3 here is CASSLGQGVINIQYF. The CDR3 region has the DNA TGTGCCAGCAGCCTGGGACAGGGGGTGATAAACATTCAGTACTTC.

The table lists this clonotype with a few counts. The chain has TRBV7-2 and TRBJ2-6; TRBD2 might be the D (5 bases). The V gene lost 5 bases and the J gene lost 4 bases, with 9 bases spanning the gap. The CDR3 is made up of 14 amino acids. From germline, CDR1 is SGHTA and CDR2 FQGNSA. The DNA for the CDR3 is TGTGCCAGCAGCCCTCGGGGAGGGGCCAACGTCCTGACTTTC. Translation: CASSPRGGANVLTF.

This clonotype was seen more than once but under ten times. The chain is built from TRBV3-1 and TRBJ1-5; D ambiguous. V lost 0 bases and J 5 bases, leaving 5 bases between the germline ends. CDR1 and CDR2 from the germline V gene are LGHDT and YNNKEL (reference sequence). This CDR3 is 13 amino acids long. The CDR3 DNA follows: TGTGCCAGCAGCCAAGATAGGGATCAGCCCCAGCATTTT. The encoded protein is CASSQDRDQPQHF.

The rearrangement uses TRBV21-1 and TRBJ2-7; TRBD1, as called in the table, went unchecked against the DNA. TRBV21-1 is deemed a pseudogene. The CDR3 length is 18 residues. CDR3 amino acids: CASSKAPTSTGTGYEQYF. The CDR3 bases are TGTGCCAGCAGCAAAGCCCCGACTTCGACAGGGACTGGCTACGAGCAGTACTTC.